This TCR beta chain was identified during a study of T cells in Graves' hyperthyroidism and ophthalmopathy. Study-wide results and limits: Clonotypes that were expanded in thyroid above 0.001 mostly appeared in blood too.

From RNA transcripts, TCR beta CDR3 regions were amplified. HTBI primers were used for first-round RT-PCR of the TCR CDR3. TCRdb used MiXCR to reprocess the multiplex PCR reads, holding one entry per CDR3 protein. The data contain a few hundred thousand distinct CDR3 sequences, roughly 19% of them singletons. Per the germline V gene, CDR1 is GTSNPN and CDR2 is SVGIG (reference sequence). Deletions cut 2 bases from V and 6 bases from J, with 10 bases between. CDR3 size: 12 residues. This clonotype was picked up many times. What it recognizes is unknown. A Clinical Activity Score of at least 3, a NOSPECS grade of at least 4 and a duration under 3 months were recorded in the ophthalmopathy patients. Patients were excluded for uncontrolled infection, other autoimmune disease, pregnancy or lactation. Diagnostic decisions used clinical symptoms, serum thyroxine and TRAb, thyroid ultrasound and orbital computed tomography.

The V and J genes are TRBV30 and TRBJ1-2; D is ambiguous. The sequencing sample was made of blood. This TCR was sampled from a man in his fifties or sixties with Graves' ophthalmopathy. The chain's CDR3 is CAWSPAGDGYTF. The CDR3 nucleotides are TGTGCCTGGAGTCCAGCGGGAGATGGCTACACCTTC.